The following is a T cell receptor beta chain sequence with its context. Which antigen it targets is not known. Base qualities are missing; no much larger clone stands one base away. A distance of 13 bases separates the germline ends of V and J, which lose 3 bases and 3 bases respectively. CDR1 and CDR2 (SGDLS, YYNGEE) derive from the germline V gene. The CDR3, from cysteine to phenylalanine, totals 14 residues. Here the CDR3 DNA is all that survives: 42 bases in frame from base 1. For repertoire sequencing, TCR beta CDR3 regions were amplified from RNA transcripts. The first round of RT-PCR was done with HTBI primers and the Qiagen OneStep RT-PCR kit, and was followed by a second round of multiplex PCR, then size selection and purification. Libraries were sequenced paired-end with 100 bp reads on an Illumina HiSeq2000. The original methods were these. SOAPnuke was used for read processing, and reads with adapters, uncalled bases, a mean Phred below 15, or no exact constant-primer or identifier match were discarded. High-quality paired reads were merged with COPE v1.2.5. Each unique nucleotide sequence was defined as a clonotype, and clonotypes were aligned to IMGT TRB V, D and J references with MiTCR v1.1. The analysis was limited to V-J combinations with a frequency above 0.0001, which together covered 99.2% of repertoires. For each V-J combination, a TCR clonal expansion and chaos score was defined as F50 clonal expansion divided by the chaos observed in the TCRdist matrix. Welch's t-statistics and random forest were used to narrow the features down to about twelve V-J combinations, which were then fed into a naive Bayes classifier. Thyroid-blood repertoire similarity was quantified with the Morisita-Horn index. TCRdb reprocessed the public reads (quality trimming at Q25 with fastp, clone calling with MiXCR) and kept in-frame beta chains. CDR3 protein sequences are deduplicated, and each keeps its most common genes and DNA. The V and J calls reflect TCRdb's pipeline rather than the authors' work. This sample gives around 670,000 distinct CDR3 sequences in total; roughly 40% of them show up just once. The top ten clonotypes cover roughly 45% of the sample.

This specimen belongs to a study of Graves' ophthalmopathy and Graves' hyperthyroidism (dated by TCRdb to 2016 to 2019). Broadly, across the study: Peripheral blood was collected at initial diagnosis, prior to any treatment. T-cell repertoires of thyroid tissue and blood were compared in six hyperthyroidism patients. In total, 120 to 150 blood samples were TCR-sequenced: some 40 ophthalmopathy, under 80 hyperthyroidism and some 17 hyperthyroidism-to-ophthalmopathy patients. The independent validation cohort included about 19 hyperthyroidism patients plus 17 patients who later progressed from hyperthyroidism to ophthalmopathy. To explore V-J signatures that distinguish ophthalmopathy from hyperthyroidism, a discovery set of more than 90 patients was enrolled, made up of around 40 with ophthalmopathy and under 65 with stable hyperthyroidism. To tell Graves' ophthalmopathy apart from Graves' hyperthyroidism, and to predict which patients would progress to ophthalmopathy, the study relied on TCR beta repertoire signatures. After sampling, hyperthyroidism patients received methimazole starting at 30 mg daily, and ophthalmopathy patients received high-dose intravenous methylprednisolone.

Paper-wide results and their limitations: Most of the expanded thyroid clonotypes with a frequency above 0.001 were also detected in blood, and it was suggested that the thyroid immune response may be reflected by blood repertoires. Sample size was not predetermined statistically, and investigators were not blinded to group allocation. In validation, the model predicted ophthalmopathy progression with over 60% sensitivity and less than 80% specificity; about a dozen predicted patients were CT-confirmed with GO in a median of roughly 6.8 months. In cross-validation, the 13-signature model distinguished ophthalmopathy from stable hyperthyroidism with 85% to 90% sensitivity and around 82% specificity, and in the test set the corresponding values were approximately 79% and 70%.

Patients with ophthalmopathy had moderately to severely active disease, with a Clinical Activity Score of 3 or more, a NOSPECS grade of 4 or more, and a disease duration of less than 3 months. Patients with other autoimmune diseases, uncontrolled infections, pregnancy or lactation were excluded from the study. Clinical symptoms, serum thyroxine, TRAb, thyroid ultrasound and orbital computed tomography were used for diagnosis. Using Ficoll-Paque density gradient centrifugation, PBMCs were isolated from approximately 11 ml of fresh peripheral blood. Total RNA was extracted with Trizol reagent and quality-checked on an Agilent 2100 Bioanalyzer.

The sequencing sample was made of peripheral blood. The receptor was isolated from an adult man with Graves' ophthalmopathy. The chain was built from TRBV9 and TRBJ2-7, and possibly TRBD1, on 7 matching bases. The CDR3 sequence is CASSGGDSNYEQYF. The nucleotide sequence is TGTGCCAGCAGCGGGGGGGACAGTAACTACGAGCAGTACTTC.